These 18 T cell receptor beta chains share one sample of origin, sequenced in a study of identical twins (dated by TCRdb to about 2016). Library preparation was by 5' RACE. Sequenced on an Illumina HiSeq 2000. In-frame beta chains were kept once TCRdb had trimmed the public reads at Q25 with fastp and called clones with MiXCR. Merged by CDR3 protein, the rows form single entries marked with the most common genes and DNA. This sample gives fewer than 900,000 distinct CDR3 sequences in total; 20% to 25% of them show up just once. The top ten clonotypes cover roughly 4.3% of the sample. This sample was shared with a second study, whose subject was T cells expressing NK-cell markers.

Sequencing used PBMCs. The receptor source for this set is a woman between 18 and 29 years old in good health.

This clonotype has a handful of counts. The CDR3 nucleotides read TGCAGTGCTAGCAGGGTTCAAGAGACCCAGTACTTC. Protein product: CSASRVQETQYF. The J gene is TRBJ2-5, the V gene TRBV20-1, with D perhaps TRBD1 (5 bases). Germline V gene data show CDR1 as DFQATT and CDR2 as SNEGSKA (reference sequence). V lost 3 bases to trimming and J lost 2 bases, with 7 bases between them. The CDR3 covers 12 residues.

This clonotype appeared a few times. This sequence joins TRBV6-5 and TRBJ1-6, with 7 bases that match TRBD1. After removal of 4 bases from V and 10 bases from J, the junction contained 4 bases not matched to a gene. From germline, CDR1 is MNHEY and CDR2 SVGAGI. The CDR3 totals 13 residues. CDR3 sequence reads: CASSLTGSSPLHF. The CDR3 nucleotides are TGTGCCAGCAGTTTGACAGGGAGCTCACCCCTCCACTTT.

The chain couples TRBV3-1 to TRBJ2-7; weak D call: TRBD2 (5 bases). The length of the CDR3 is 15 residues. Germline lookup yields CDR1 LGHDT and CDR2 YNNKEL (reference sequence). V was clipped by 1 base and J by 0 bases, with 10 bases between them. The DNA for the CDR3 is TGTGCCAGCAGCCAAGGGGCACGGGGCTCCTACGAGCAGTACTTC. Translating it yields CASSQGARGSYEQYF.

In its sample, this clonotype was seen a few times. DNA for the CDR3: TGTGCCAGCAGCGAAGGGACAGGAGGTCTCTTCGATGTGAATGAGCAGTTCTTC. This gives the protein CASSEGTGGLFDVNEQFF. The chain carries TRBV11-2 and TRBJ2-1; 8 bases line up with TRBD1. CDR3 size: 18 residues. Germline V CDR1 and CDR2: SGHAT, FQNNGV. V shed 5 bases, J shed 7 bases, and the junction held 19 bases outside the gene matches.

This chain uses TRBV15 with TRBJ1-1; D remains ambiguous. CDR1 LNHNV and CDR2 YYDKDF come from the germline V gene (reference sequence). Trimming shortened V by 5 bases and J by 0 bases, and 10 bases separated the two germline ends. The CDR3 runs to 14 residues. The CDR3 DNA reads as TGTGCCACCAGCCGGAGGGCCGTGAACACTGAAGCTTTCTTT. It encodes CATSRRAVNTEAFF.

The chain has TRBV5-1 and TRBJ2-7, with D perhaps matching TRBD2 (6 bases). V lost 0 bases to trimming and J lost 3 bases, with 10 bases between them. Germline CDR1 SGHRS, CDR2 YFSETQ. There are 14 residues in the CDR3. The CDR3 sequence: CASSLAGGIYEQYF. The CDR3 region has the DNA TGCGCCAGCAGCTTGGCAGGCGGGATCTACGAGCAGTACTTC.

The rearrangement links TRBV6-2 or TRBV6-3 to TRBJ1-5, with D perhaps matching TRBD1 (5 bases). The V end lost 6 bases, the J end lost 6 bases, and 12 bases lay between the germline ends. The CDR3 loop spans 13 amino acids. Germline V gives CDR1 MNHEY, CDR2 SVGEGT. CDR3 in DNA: TGTGCCAGCAGGAACCGAGGGGTTCAGCCCCAGCATTTT. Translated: CASRNRGVQPQHF.

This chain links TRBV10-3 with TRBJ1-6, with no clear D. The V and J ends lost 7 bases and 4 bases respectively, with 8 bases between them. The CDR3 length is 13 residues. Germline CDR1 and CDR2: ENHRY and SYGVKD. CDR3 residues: CAIKREYNSPLHF. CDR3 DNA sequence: TGTGCCATCAAAAGGGAATATAATTCACCCCTCCACTTT.

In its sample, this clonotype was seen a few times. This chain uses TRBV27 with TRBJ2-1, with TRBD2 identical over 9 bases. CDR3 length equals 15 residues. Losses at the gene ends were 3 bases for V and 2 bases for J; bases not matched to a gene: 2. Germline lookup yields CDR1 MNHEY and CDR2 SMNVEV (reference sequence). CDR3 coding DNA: TGTGCCAGCAGTTTTGGACTAGCGACCTACAATGAGCAGTTCTTC. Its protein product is CASSFGLATYNEQFF.

Written as DNA, the CDR3 is TGCGCCAGCAGCTTGGCCCTCCGGGTATCCTACAATGAGCAGTTCTTC. Translating gives CASSLALRVSYNEQFF. This rearrangement joins TRBV5-1 to TRBJ2-1, with D hard to call. V lost 0 bases and J lost 1, with 11 bases in between. There are 16 residues in the CDR3. Looked up from germline, CDR1 is SGHRS and CDR2 is YFSETQ.

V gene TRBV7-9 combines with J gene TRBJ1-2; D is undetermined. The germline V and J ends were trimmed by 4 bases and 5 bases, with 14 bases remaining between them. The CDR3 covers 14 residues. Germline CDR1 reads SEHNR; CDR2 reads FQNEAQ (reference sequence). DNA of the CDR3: TGTGCCAGCAGCTCCTTCCCTGGCCGGTATGGCTACACCTTC. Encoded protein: CASSSFPGRYGYTF.

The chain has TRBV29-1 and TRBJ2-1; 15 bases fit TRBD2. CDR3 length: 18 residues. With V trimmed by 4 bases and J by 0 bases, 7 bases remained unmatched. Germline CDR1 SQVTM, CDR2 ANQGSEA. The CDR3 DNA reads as TGCAGCGTTGCCCGGGGACTAGCGGGGGGCACCTCCTACAATGAGCAGTTCTTC. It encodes CSVARGLAGGTSYNEQFF.

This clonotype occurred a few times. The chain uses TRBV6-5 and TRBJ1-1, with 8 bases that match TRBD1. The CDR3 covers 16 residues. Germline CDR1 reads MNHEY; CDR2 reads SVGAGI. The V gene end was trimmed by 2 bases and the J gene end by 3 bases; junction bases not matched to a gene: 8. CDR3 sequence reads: CASSYEAGGVYTEAFF. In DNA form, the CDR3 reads TGTGCCAGCAGTTACGAGGCAGGGGGCGTTTACACTGAAGCTTTCTTT.

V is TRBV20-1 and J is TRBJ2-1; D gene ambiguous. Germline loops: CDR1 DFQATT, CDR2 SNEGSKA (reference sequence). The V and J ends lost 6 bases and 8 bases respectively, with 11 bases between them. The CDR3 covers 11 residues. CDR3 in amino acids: CSAPEVYEQFF. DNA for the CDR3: TGCAGTGCCCCAGAAGTTTATGAGCAGTTCTTC.

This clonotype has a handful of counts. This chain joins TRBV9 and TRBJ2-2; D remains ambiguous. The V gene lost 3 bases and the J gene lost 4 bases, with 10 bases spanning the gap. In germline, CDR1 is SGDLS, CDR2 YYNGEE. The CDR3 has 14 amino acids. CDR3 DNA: TGTGCCAGCAGCGCGAGTACAGCCACCGGGGAGCTGTTTTTT. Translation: CASSASTATGELFF.

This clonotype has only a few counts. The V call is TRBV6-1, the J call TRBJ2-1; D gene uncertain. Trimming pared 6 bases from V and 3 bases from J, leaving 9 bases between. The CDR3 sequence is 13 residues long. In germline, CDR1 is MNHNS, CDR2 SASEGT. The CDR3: CASRIDNYNEQFF. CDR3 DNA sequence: TGTGCCAGCAGGATCGACAACTACAATGAGCAGTTCTTC.

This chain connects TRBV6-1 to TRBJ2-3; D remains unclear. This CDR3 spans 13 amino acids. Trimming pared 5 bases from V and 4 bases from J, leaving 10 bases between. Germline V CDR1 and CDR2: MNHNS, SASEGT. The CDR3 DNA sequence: TGTGCCAGCAGTCGCCCCTACCCAGATACGCAGTATTTT. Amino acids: CASSRPYPDTQYF.

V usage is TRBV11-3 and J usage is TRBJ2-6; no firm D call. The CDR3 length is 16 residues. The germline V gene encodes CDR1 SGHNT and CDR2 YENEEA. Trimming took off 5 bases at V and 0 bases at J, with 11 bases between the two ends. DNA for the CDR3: TGTGCCAGCAGCCCCATCCTGGACTCTGGGGCCAACGTCCTGACTTTC. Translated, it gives CASSPILDSGANVLTF.